Each of the 14 T cell receptor beta chains below was sequenced from the same sample in a study of T-cell reconstitution after alpha-beta-depleted transplantation in children. Unique molecular identifiers were incorporated during preparation of the TCRbeta library. MiXCR was run by TCRdb on the PCR reads, yielding one entry per CDR3 protein. This table holds fewer than 700,000 distinct CDR3 sequences, 13% found once. The sample here was PBMCs, mostly from graft donor cells, taken 360 days after TCRalphabeta/CD19-depleted stem cell transplant. The receptors derive from a male patient between 10 and 17 years old who had a stem cell transplant for acute myeloid leukemia, so the T cells may come from the graft donor.

V gene TRBV7-3 combines with J gene TRBJ2-1, with 8 bases that match TRBD2. Germline V gene sequence: CDR1 SGHTA, CDR2 FQGTGA. V trimming: 3 bases; J trimming: 3 bases; junction bases outside the gene matches: 4. The CDR3 contains 15 residues. This CDR3 reads CASSLPGGNYNEQFF. CDR3 DNA sequence: TGTGCCAGCAGCTTGCCGGGAGGGAACTACAATGAGCAGTTCTTC. Drawing the rest from reference TRBV7-3 and TRBJ2-1, the complete variable domain is GAGVSQTPSNKVTEKGKYVELRCDPISGHTALYWYRQSLGQGPEFLIYFQGTGAADDSGLPNDRFFAVRPEGSVSTLKIQRTERGDSAVYLCASSLPGGNYNEQFFGPGTRLTVL.

This clonotype was counted between two and nine times. This rearrangement joins TRBV7-3 to TRBJ2-1, with unresolved D. The CDR3 is 16 residues long. V dropped 2 bases and J dropped 0 bases, with 11 bases sitting between them. The V gene's germline CDR1 is SGHTA and CDR2 FQGTGA. CDR3 in DNA: TGTGCCAGCAGCTTACTGCGCCCCAGCTCCTACAATGAGCAGTTCTTC. This encodes CASSLLRPSSYNEQFF.

This clonotype was detected only a few times. The CDR3 nucleotides are TGCAGTGCTAGAGCGGGGGGCAACACCGGGGAGCTGTTTTTT. This encodes CSARAGGNTGELFF. The rearrangement links TRBV20-1 to TRBJ2-2; tentative D call: TRBD2 (7 bases). The V end lost 1 base, the J end lost 2 bases, and 8 bases lay between the germline ends. Germline CDR1 and CDR2: DFQATT and SNEGSKA (reference sequence). The CDR3 runs 14 residues.

This chain joins TRBV3-1 and TRBJ2-3; 7 nucleotides match TRBD2. Unmatched junction bases numbered 3, after V lost 3 bases and J lost 0 bases. Germline CDR1 LGHDT, CDR2 YNNKEL (reference sequence). This CDR3 contains 15 residues. Written as DNA, the CDR3 is TGTGCCAGCAGCCAGTTGGGAGGGAGCACAGATACGCAGTATTTT. As protein: CASSQLGGSTDTQYF.

The chain uses TRBV24-1 and TRBJ2-3; D may be TRBD1 (5 bases). The germline V and J ends were trimmed by 8 bases and 4 bases, with 9 bases remaining between them. Germline assignment: CDR1 KGHDR and CDR2 SFDVKD. The CDR3 contains 12 residues. CDR3 region: CATTDRADTQYF. CDR3 coding DNA: TGTGCCACCACCGACAGAGCAGATACGCAGTATTTT.

This clonotype came up many times. The chain has TRBV29-1 and TRBJ2-7; D unresolved. The V and J ends lost 0 bases and 5 bases respectively, with 8 bases between them. The germline gives CDR1 SQVTM, CDR2 ANQGSEA. The CDR3 is 12 amino acids. CDR3 residues: CSVEELGNEQYF. CDR3 nucleotide sequence: TGCAGCGTTGAAGAACTGGGGAACGAGCAGTACTTC.

This chain uses TRBV4-2 with TRBJ2-5, with D possibly being TRBD2 (7 bases). The germline CDR1 and CDR2 sequences are LGHNA and YNFKEQ. V gave up 1 base and J gave up 4 bases, with 13 bases separating them. CDR3 size: 15 residues. CDR3 amino acids: CASSQVRGAGETQYF. In DNA form, the CDR3 reads TGTGCCAGCAGCCAAGTCCGGGGGGCAGGAGAGACCCAGTACTTC.

This chain joins TRBV15 and TRBJ2-1; D assignment may be TRBD1 or TRBD2 (6 bases each). This CDR3 is built from 15 residues. The V gene's germline CDR1 is LNHNV and CDR2 YYDKDF (reference sequence). V lost 4 bases and J 4 bases, leaving 14 bases between the germline ends. CDR3: CATSKRRGVYNEQFF. Here the CDR3 DNA reads TGTGCCACCAGCAAGAGAAGGGGGGTGTACAATGAGCAGTTCTTC.

The rearrangement uses TRBV14 and TRBJ2-7; no firm D call. V was shortened by 2 bases and J by 4 bases, with 9 bases between the two germline ends. Germline values: CDR1 SGHDN, CDR2 FVKESK. This CDR3 region has 13 residues. CDR3 region: CASSQWYRYEQYF. CDR3 sequence (DNA): TGTGCCAGCAGCCAATGGTATAGGTACGAGCAGTACTTC.

Only a few counts were recorded for this clonotype. The rearrangement joins TRBV10-3 to TRBJ2-7; D may correspond to TRBD1 or TRBD2 (5 bases each). CDR3 length: 13 amino acids. Germline V gene sequence: CDR1 ENHRY, CDR2 SYGVKD. V was trimmed by 3 bases and J by 3 bases, leaving 9 bases between them. The CDR3 loop is CAISDRESYEQYF. The CDR3 bases are TGTGCCATCAGTGACAGGGAGAGCTACGAGCAGTACTTC.

V and J are TRBV4-3 and TRBJ2-2; D gene ambiguous. This CDR3 comprises 16 residues. Germline values: CDR1 LGHNA, CDR2 YSLEER. V lost 1 base and J 3 bases, leaving 12 bases between the germline ends. The CDR3 DNA reads TGCGCCAGCAGCCAAGTTCGGTTCCAGGACACCGGGGAGCTGTTTTTT. It translates to CASSQVRFQDTGELFF.

This clonotype showed up just a few times. The chain is built from TRBV20-1 and TRBJ1-4; the D gene is possibly TRBD1 (5 bases). Per germline, CDR1 DFQATT and CDR2 SNEGSKA (reference sequence). The CDR3 is 13 amino acids. Deletions cut 2 bases from V and 7 bases from J, with 11 bases between. The chain's CDR3 is CSARIGVGEKLFF. CDR3 bases: TGCAGTGCTAGAATAGGGGTTGGTGAAAAACTGTTTTTT.

This clonotype has a handful of counts. The chain links TRBV7-3 to TRBJ2-1, with TRBD2 matching 10 bases. Germline trimming cut 5 bases from V and 5 bases from J; bases unmatched to any gene: 9. From germline, CDR1 is SGHTA and CDR2 FQGTGA. The CDR3 sequence is 16 residues long. The CDR3 DNA reads as TGTGCCAGCAGCCATCCGGGACTAGCGAACCACAATGAGCAGTTCTTC. Its protein is CASSHPGLANHNEQFF.

This clonotype has just a few counts. The chain carries TRBV6-2 or TRBV6-3 and TRBJ2-5; D remains unclear. The CDR3 covers 14 residues. Germline V lookup: CDR1 MNHEY, CDR2 SVGEGT. V was shortened by 7 bases and J by 4 bases, with 16 bases between the two germline ends. In nucleotides, the CDR3 is TGTGCCAGCACTTGGACGCTTGGAAGAGAGACCCAGTACTTC. It is translated as CASTWTLGRETQYF.